What follows are 22 T cell receptor beta chains derived from one specimen sequenced in a study of PD-L1 blockade in urothelial cancer. The protocol was immunoSEQ multiplex PCR, while the TCRdb copy is restricted to in-frame clones and leaves out a portion. The sample has around 100,000 clones, about 85% seen once. The input for sequencing was PBMCs, taken around atezolizumab (anti-PD-L1) treatment. These receptors all stem from a man aged 45 to 65 with urothelial cancer.

V usage is TRBV2 and J usage is TRBJ2-2, with D unresolved. From germline, CDR1 is SNHLY and CDR2 FYNNEI. The ends were cut back, 6 bases at V and 0 bases at J, with 11 bases in the middle. The CDR3 sequence is 15 residues long. In nucleotides, the CDR3 is TGTGCCAGCAGCCCGACACCCGCGAACACCGGGGAGCTGTTTTTT. It codes for CASSPTPANTGELFF.

This rearrangement joins TRBV5-4 to TRBJ2-5, with D possibly TRBD2 on 5 matching bases. This CDR3 has 15 residues. The V and J ends lost 1 base and 4 bases respectively, with 14 bases between them. Germline-derived CDR1 and CDR2 are SGHNT and YYREEE (reference sequence). The CDR3 nucleotides read TGTGCCAGCAGCTTGAACGGGATAGTGAGAGAGACCCAGTACTTC. It yields the protein CASSLNGIVRETQYF.

The chain is built from TRBV5-1 and TRBJ2-1, with TRBD2 matching 7 bases. Unmatched junction bases numbered 15, after V lost 0 bases and J lost 0 bases. The CDR3 has 20 amino acids. Per germline, CDR1 SGHRS and CDR2 YFSETQ. The CDR3 spells CASSLVVFSGSLSSYNEQFF. The CDR3, as DNA: TGCGCCAGCAGCTTGGTTGTTTTTAGCGGGTCTCTAAGCTCCTACAATGAGCAGTTCTTC.

The chain joins TRBV7-6 to TRBJ2-7; tentative D call: TRBD2 (6 bases). Germline V gives CDR1 SGHVS, CDR2 FNYEAQ. V lost 1 base, J lost 0 bases, and 16 bases lay in between. The CDR3 is 17 amino acids. The CDR3 sequence is CASSLGAGSVSSYEQYF. The CDR3 region has the DNA TGTGCCAGCAGCTTAGGGGCGGGGTCGGTGAGCTCCTACGAGCAGTACTTC.

This clone was seen a few times. Other DNA sequences in this specimen translate into the identical CDR3. The rearrangement links TRBV11-2 to TRBJ2-7, with 7 bases matching TRBD1. Germline V gene data show CDR1 as SGHAT and CDR2 as FQNNGV. The CDR3 covers 13 residues. With V trimmed by 5 bases and J by 3 bases, 4 bases remained unmatched. The CDR3 spells CASSVGTVYEQYF. As DNA, the CDR3 is TGTGCCAGCAGCGTCGGGACAGTCTACGAGCAGTACTTC.

This clone was recorded a few times. J is TRBJ1-6 and V is TRBV6-5, with TRBD1 matching 7 bases. Trimming removed 6 bases from V and 4 bases from J; junction bases left unmatched: 3. In germline, CDR1 is MNHEY, CDR2 SVGAGI. The CDR3 spans 14 residues. In DNA form, the CDR3 reads TGTGCCAGCAGGACGACAGGGTATAATTCACCCCTCCACTTT. Translation gives CASRTTGYNSPLHF.

The genes are TRBV28 and TRBJ2-2, with D tentatively TRBD2 (5 bases). CDR1 is MDHEN, CDR2 SYDVKM, per germline. The V end lost 7 bases, the J end lost 6 bases, and 9 bases lay between the germline ends. The CDR3 covers 12 residues. DNA of the CDR3: TGTGCCAGCACGCCGGGATCCGGGGAGCTGTTTTTT. It yields the protein CASTPGSGELFF.

The chain uses TRBV5-1 and TRBJ2-7; 7 positions agree with TRBD2. From germline, CDR1 is SGHRS and CDR2 YFSETQ. This CDR3 spans 14 amino acids. V gave up 1 base and J gave up 5 bases; unmatched junction bases: 6. The CDR3 DNA reads TGCGCCAGCAGCTTGCGGCGGGAGCGGGACGAGCAGTACTTC. Translating gives CASSLRRERDEQYF. Complete variable domain (other parts from reference TRBV5-1 and TRBJ2-7): KAGVTQTPRYLIKTRGQQVTLSCSPISGHRSVSWYQQTPGQGLQFLFEYFSETQRNKGNFPGRFSGRQFSNSRSEMNVSTLELGDSALYLCASSLRRERDEQYFGPGTRLTVT.

The rearrangement links TRBV11-1 to TRBJ1-6, with D uncertain. The CDR3 spans 15 residues. V lost 3 bases, J lost 0 bases, and 6 bases lay in between. CDR1 and CDR2 from the germline V gene are SGHAT and FQDESV (reference sequence). The CDR3 protein is CASSLTRSYNSPLHF. CDR3 coding DNA: TGTGCCAGCAGCTTGACACGCTCCTATAATTCACCCCTCCACTTT.

This chain uses TRBV6-1 with TRBJ2-7; a weak D match, TRBD1 (6 bases). Germline-derived CDR1 and CDR2 are MNHNS and SASEGT. Between the trimmed V and J ends, which lost 9 bases and 2 bases, there was a span of 8 bases. The CDR3 has 11 amino acids. CDR3 loop: CARDRTYEQYF. CDR3 bases: TGTGCCAGGGACAGAACCTACGAGCAGTACTTC.

V and J are TRBV5-1 and TRBJ2-7, with TRBD2 matching 8 bases. V lost 0 bases to trimming and J lost 3 bases; unmatched junction nucleotides: 5. CDR3 size: 15 residues. CDR1 and CDR2 from the germline V gene are SGHRS and YFSETQ. This CDR3 reads CASSLGAGAIYEQYF. DNA for the CDR3: TGCGCCAGCAGCTTGGGAGCGGGAGCGATCTACGAGCAGTACTTC.

V gene TRBV5-1 combines with J gene TRBJ1-3, with D maybe TRBD1 (6 bases). Germline-derived CDR1 and CDR2 are SGHRS and YFSETQ. CDR3 size: 13 residues. Trimming shortened V by 3 bases and J by 6 bases, and 10 bases separated the two germline ends. Here the CDR3 DNA reads TGCGCCAGCAGCTCCCCAGGGGAAAACACCATATATTTT. This translates into CASSSPGENTIYF.

This clone occurred once. V and J are TRBV2 and TRBJ2-1, with 9 bases aligning to TRBD2. V shed 6 bases, J shed 10 bases, and the junction held 13 bases outside the gene matches. CDR3 length: 15 amino acids. Germline CDR1 SNHLY, CDR2 FYNNEI. The CDR3 is CASRRGGTSGSEQFF. The CDR3 DNA is TGTGCCAGCAGGAGGGGTGGAACTAGCGGGTCGGAGCAGTTCTTC.

J is TRBJ1-1 and V is TRBV19, with D perhaps matching TRBD1 (6 bases). Germline V gene sequence: CDR1 LNHDA, CDR2 SQIVND (reference sequence). The V gene lost 4 bases and the J gene lost 10 bases, with 22 bases spanning the gap. CDR3 length: 15 residues. This CDR3 reads CASSSPPGGPPVAFF. CDR3 DNA: TGTGCCAGTAGTAGCCCGCCGGGGGGGCCCCCGGTAGCTTTCTTT. Together with reference TRBV19 and TRBJ1-1, the CDR3 gives the full variable domain: DGGITQSPKYLFRKEGQNVTLSCEQNLNHDAMYWYRQDPGQGLRLIYYSQIVNDFQKGDIAEGYSVSREKKESFPLTVTSAQKNPTAFYLCASSSPPGGPPVAFFGQGTRLTVV.

This clone is deemed medium-sized. V is TRBV10-3 and J is TRBJ1-5, with 10 bases that match TRBD1. The trim removed 6 bases at V and 2 bases at J, leaving 1 base unmatched. This CDR3 comprises 14 residues. Germline-derived CDR1 and CDR2 are ENHRY and SYGVKD. In DNA form, the CDR3 reads TGTGCCATCAGCGGGACAGGGGGCAATCAGCCCCAGCATTTT. Translated: CAISGTGGNQPQHF.

J is TRBJ2-4 and V is TRBV19, with 8 bases lining up with TRBD2. The trim removed 2 bases at V and 1 base at J, leaving 4 bases unmatched. Germline CDR1 reads LNHDA; CDR2 reads SQIVND (reference sequence). The CDR3 covers 16 residues. CDR3 sequence: CASSISGGGAKNIQYF. CDR3 nucleotide sequence: TGTGCCAGTAGTATAAGCGGCGGGGGGGCCAAAAACATTCAGTACTTC.

This clone came up many times. V gene TRBV13 combines with J gene TRBJ1-2; 12 bases align to TRBD1. The germline gives CDR1 PRHDT, CDR2 FYEKMQ (reference sequence). The CDR3 length is 15 residues. The J segment lost 7 bases and the V segment lost 6 bases, leaving 9 bases of the junction unmatched. CDR3 nucleotide sequence: TGTGCCAGCAGAGTACAAGGGACAGGGGGCTCTGGCTACACCTTC. It yields the protein CASRVQGTGGSGYTF.

The rearrangement links TRBV30 to TRBJ1-2; D call uncertain. Germline V lookup: CDR1 GTSNPN, CDR2 SVGIG (reference sequence). The CDR3 extends over 12 amino acids. V lost 1 base and J 4 bases, leaving 7 bases between the germline ends. CDR3 bases: TGTGCCTGGAGTGGGCTTACCTATGGCTACACCTTC. This gives the protein CAWSGLTYGYTF.

This clone was seen only once. The gene calls are TRBV29-1 and TRBJ1-2, with 10 bases identical to TRBD1. The length of the CDR3 is 17 residues. V lost 5 bases and J lost 2; bases outside the gene matches: 14. Germline CDR1 reads SQVTM; CDR2 reads ANQGSEA. For the CDR3, the DNA is TGCAGCGTTTACAAACGCCGGGACAGGGGCCCGAACTATGGCTACACCTTC. Its protein is CSVYKRRDRGPNYGYTF.

This clone was counted a single time. This chain uses TRBV28 with TRBJ1-4, with TRBD1 identical over 10 bases. V shed 5 bases, J shed 3 bases, and the junction held 9 bases outside the gene matches. The length of the CDR3 is 17 residues. Germline assignment: CDR1 MDHEN and CDR2 SYDVKM. The CDR3 spells CASSNAGQGHSNEKLFF. The CDR3 DNA reads as TGTGCCAGCAGTAACGCGGGACAGGGGCATTCTAATGAAAAACTGTTTTTT. The complete variable domain, with remaining parts taken from reference TRBV28 and TRBJ1-4, reads DVKVTQSSRYLVKRTGEKVFLECVQDMDHENMFWYRQDPGLGLRLIYFSYDVKMKEKGDIPEGYSVSREKKERFSLILESASTNQTSMYLCASSNAGQGHSNEKLFFGSGTQLSVL.

This chain uses TRBV12-5 with TRBJ2-2; D is unclear. The CDR3 totals 12 residues. Germline-derived CDR1 and CDR2 are LGHNT and FRNRAP. V shed 7 bases and J shed 1 base, with 4 bases lying between them. The CDR3 region has the DNA TGTGCTAGTGCGGGGAACACCGGGGAGCTGTTTTTT. Its translation is CASAGNTGELFF.

The rearrangement joins TRBV11-3 to TRBJ2-1, with 10 bases that match TRBD2. The CDR3 length is 15 residues. V shed 2 bases, J shed 6 bases, and the junction held 4 bases outside the gene matches. CDR1 is SGHNT, CDR2 YENEEA, per germline. CDR3 bases: TGTGCCAGCAGCTTATCACTAGCGGGATTCAATGAGCAGTTCTTC. Encoded protein: CASSLSLAGFNEQFF.